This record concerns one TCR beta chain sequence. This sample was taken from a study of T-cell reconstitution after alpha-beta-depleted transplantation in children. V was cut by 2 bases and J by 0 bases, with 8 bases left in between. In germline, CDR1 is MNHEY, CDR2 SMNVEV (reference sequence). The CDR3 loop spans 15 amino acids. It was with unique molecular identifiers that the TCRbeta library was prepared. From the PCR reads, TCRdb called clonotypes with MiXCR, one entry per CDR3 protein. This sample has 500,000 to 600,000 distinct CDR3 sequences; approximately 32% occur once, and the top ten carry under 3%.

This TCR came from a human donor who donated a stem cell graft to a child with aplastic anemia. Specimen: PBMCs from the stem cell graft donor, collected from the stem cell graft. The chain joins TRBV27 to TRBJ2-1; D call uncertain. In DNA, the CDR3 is TGTGCCAGCAGTTTAGGCATAAGCTCCTACAATGAGCAGTTCTTC. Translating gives CASSLGISSYNEQFF.